This TCR beta chain was identified during a study of blood T cell repertoires in COVID-19. For the study at large: Samples taken during acute and convalescent COVID-19 were collected in the United States, Italy and Spain.

Generated by immunoSEQ multiplex PCR, the TCRdb table keeps only in-frame clones and is missing some. This sample has 250,000 or so clones; approximately 90% occur once, and the top ten carry 2.5% to 3%. The V gene's germline CDR1 is MDHEN and CDR2 SYDVKM. This CDR3 region has 14 residues. The ends lost 4 bases at V and 5 bases at J; junction bases unmatched: 3. This rearrangement joins TRBV28 to TRBJ2-1; TRBD1 agrees at 9 bases. Sequenced input: PBMCs or T cells enriched from blood (not recorded which). The receptor was isolated from a man in his forties or fifties who had been exposed to COVID-19. The CDR3 coding sequence is TGTGCCAGCAGTTCCCGGGACAGGGACAATGAGCAGTTCTTC. It encodes CASSSRDRDNEQFF.